The 32 T cell receptor beta chains below were found in one sample sequenced in a study of cytomegalovirus exposure and HLA in healthy donors. Primers included in the PCR were 60 Vbeta and 13 Jbeta primers. The repertoire was sequenced with immunoSEQ multiplex PCR; TCRdb's copy has only in-frame clones and lacks some. Here the sample spans around 300,000 clones, roughly 86% being singletons. The material sequenced was PBMCs. The source of these receptors is a woman aged 40 to 50 in good health and CMV-seropositive.

V is TRBV30 and J is TRBJ2-2; no clear D gene. Deletions cut 2 bases from V and 7 bases from J, with 5 bases between. This CDR3 comprises 11 residues. Germline values: CDR1 GTSNPN, CDR2 SVGIG (reference sequence). The CDR3 loop is CAWSNYGELFF. The CDR3, as DNA: TGTGCCTGGAGTAACTACGGGGAGCTGTTTTTT.

CDR3 protein: CASSLGRGRSEAFF. The CDR3 nucleotides are TGTGCCAGCAGTTTAGGCAGGGGGAGATCTGAAGCTTTCTTT. The chain recombines TRBV27 with TRBJ1-1, with 7 bases fitting TRBD1. The CDR3 extends over 14 amino acids. Per the germline V gene, CDR1 is MNHEY and CDR2 is SMNVEV (reference sequence). V shed 2 bases, J shed 6 bases, and the junction held 6 bases outside the gene matches.

The rearrangement uses TRBV18 and TRBJ1-1; TRBD1 aligns across 8 bases. Trimming cost V 6 bases and J 1 base; bases outside gene matches: 7. The CDR3 extends over 15 amino acids. Germline V gene lookup returns CDR1 KGHSH and CDR2 LQKENI. The CDR3 protein is CASSDPGTGNTEAFF. The CDR3 DNA sequence: TGTGCCAGCTCGGACCCCGGGACAGGGAACACTGAAGCTTTCTTT.

This clone occurred once. The chain combines TRBV5-1 with TRBJ1-1; 8 bases fit TRBD1. This CDR3 has 17 residues. Losses at the gene ends were 0 bases for V and 2 bases for J; bases not matched to a gene: 9. Looked up from germline, CDR1 is SGHRS and CDR2 is YFSETQ. The CDR3 DNA reads as TGCGCCAGCAGCTTGGAAGGGGACAGGAGACCTAACACTGAAGCTTTCTTT. Protein product: CASSLEGDRRPNTEAFF.

The chain is built from TRBV6-5 and TRBJ2-1, with 11 bases lining up with TRBD1. The CDR3 sequence is 14 residues long. The V and J ends lost 6 bases and 6 bases, in that order; junction bases with no gene match: 4. Germline assignment: CDR1 MNHEY and CDR2 SVGAGI. This chain's CDR3 is CASSPGTGGNEQFF. CDR3 nucleotides: TGTGCCAGCAGCCCCGGGACAGGGGGCAATGAGCAGTTCTTC.

The rearrangement joins TRBV7-2 to TRBJ1-1; D is perhaps TRBD1 (5 bases). Germline loops: CDR1 SGHTA, CDR2 FQGNSA. V shed 6 bases and J shed 7 bases, with 18 bases lying between them. This CDR3 contains 14 residues. CDR3 sequence reads: CASSTGRERGEAFF. The CDR3 DNA is TGTGCCAGCAGTACGGGGAGGGAAAGGGGTGAAGCTTTCTTT.

The genes are TRBV30 and TRBJ2-1; a weak D match, TRBD2 (5 bases). This CDR3 region has 13 residues. Germline V gene data show CDR1 as GTSNPN and CDR2 as SVGIG (reference sequence). V was shortened by 2 bases and J by 9 bases, with 14 bases between the two germline ends. The CDR3 is CAWSPLGSGEQFF. The CDR3 DNA sequence: TGTGCCTGGAGTCCCCTCGGAAGCGGTGAGCAGTTCTTC.

A single count supports this clone. This chain joins TRBV30 and TRBJ1-5; 7 positions match TRBD1. This CDR3 region has 16 residues. Trimming at V came to 1 base and at J to 4 bases, leaving 10 bases not matched to a gene. Germline lookup yields CDR1 GTSNPN and CDR2 SVGIG (reference sequence). CDR3 sequence: CAWSDGGQQENQPQHF. CDR3 nucleotide sequence: TGTGCCTGGAGTGACGGGGGACAGCAGGAAAATCAGCCCCAGCATTTT.

As regards this clone: Different DNA sequences within this sample yield the same CDR3. The rearrangement links TRBV5-1 to TRBJ1-1, with TRBD1 matching over 9 bases. The CDR3 is made up of 15 amino acids. Germline CDR1 SGHRS, CDR2 YFSETQ. V lost 2 bases, J lost 1 base, and 3 bases stayed unmatched. The CDR3 region is CASSFLTGGNTEAFF. DNA for the CDR3: TGCGCCAGCAGCTTCCTGACAGGGGGGAACACTGAAGCTTTCTTT.

A note on this clone: The sample holds other DNA sequences that translate to the same CDR3. The CDR3 sequence is CSVELAGAYEQYF. CDR3 DNA sequence: TGCAGCGTAGAACTAGCGGGAGCCTACGAGCAGTACTTC. This rearrangement joins TRBV29-1 to TRBJ2-7; 11 bases are shared with TRBD2. J gave up 2 bases and V 6 bases, and 3 bases lay outside the gene matches. CDR1 and CDR2 from the germline V gene are SQVTM and ANQGSEA. This CDR3 contains 13 residues.

This chain uses TRBV2 with TRBJ2-1; a possible D gene is TRBD2 (5 bases). This CDR3 has 11 amino acids. The V end lost 7 bases, the J end lost 7 bases, and 8 bases lay between the germline ends. Germline V lookup: CDR1 SNHLY, CDR2 FYNNEI. CDR3 sequence: CASIWTNEQFF. Written as DNA, the CDR3 is TGTGCCAGCATTTGGACTAATGAGCAGTTCTTC.

This rearrangement joins TRBV21-1 to TRBJ2-7; the D call in the table, TRBD2, was not verified against the DNA. TRBV21-1 is termed a pseudogene. The CDR3 covers 17 residues. The CDR3 is CASSPLPLAGGPHEQYF. The CDR3 DNA reads as TGTGCCAGCAGCCCCCTGCCGCTAGCGGGAGGGCCCCACGAGCAGTACTTC.

This clone was picked up one time. The chain joins TRBV4-3 to TRBJ2-1, with 8 bases lining up with TRBD2. The CDR3 consists of 16 residues. The V gene end was trimmed by 0 bases and the J gene end by 5 bases; junction bases not matched to a gene: 6. CDR1 is LGHNA, CDR2 YSLEER, per germline. CDR3 protein: CASSQDVALADNEQFF. DNA for the CDR3: TGCGCCAGCAGCCAAGATGTGGCACTAGCGGACAATGAGCAGTTCTTC.

The chain recombines TRBV19 with TRBJ2-5; D is undetermined. The length of the CDR3 is 12 residues. V was shortened by 6 bases and J by 4 bases, with 9 bases between the two germline ends. Germline V CDR1 and CDR2: LNHDA, SQIVND (reference sequence). The CDR3 DNA reads TGTGCCAGTAGCCCCTCCGGAGAGACCCAGTACTTC. Its translation: CASSPSGETQYF.

The V gene is TRBV5-1, the J gene TRBJ2-3, with 7 bases fitting TRBD1. Trimming at V came to 4 bases and at J to 5 bases, leaving 10 bases not matched to a gene. Germline values: CDR1 SGHRS, CDR2 YFSETQ. This CDR3 spans 15 amino acids. The CDR3 reads CASSPKDRYGDTQYF. For the CDR3, the DNA is TGCGCCAGCAGCCCAAAGGACAGGTATGGAGATACGCAGTATTTT.

The chain carries TRBV15 and TRBJ2-2, with 7 bases matching TRBD2. Germline lookup yields CDR1 LNHNV and CDR2 YYDKDF (reference sequence). The CDR3 runs to 15 residues. V shed 5 bases and J 5 bases; nucleotides not matched to a gene: 8. CDR3 region: CATSLSGGRTGELFF. CDR3 DNA sequence: TGTGCCACCAGCCTGTCGGGCGGGAGAACCGGGGAGCTGTTTTTT.

The V and J genes are TRBV27 and TRBJ2-1; D is unresolved. Germline lookup yields CDR1 MNHEY and CDR2 SMNVEV (reference sequence). With 1 base removed from V and 4 bases from J, the gap between germline ends came to 5 bases. The CDR3 runs 13 residues. DNA of the CDR3: TGTGCCAGCAGTTTATTCCGGTACAATGAGCAGTTCTTC. It specifies CASSLFRYNEQFF.

The rearrangement uses TRBV7-9 and TRBJ2-7, with 7 bases identical to TRBD1. The length of the CDR3 is 13 residues. V lost 5 bases to trimming and J lost 2 bases; unmatched junction nucleotides: 3. Per germline, CDR1 SEHNR and CDR2 FQNEAQ (reference sequence). This CDR3 is CASSADRAYEQYF. In nucleotides, the CDR3 is TGTGCCAGCAGCGCTGACAGGGCCTACGAGCAGTACTTC.

The chain has TRBV9 and TRBJ2-7; D is possibly TRBD2 (5 bases). The length of the CDR3 is 13 residues. V was clipped by 3 bases and J by 3 bases, with 10 bases between them. Germline V gene lookup returns CDR1 SGDLS and CDR2 YYNGEE. This CDR3 reads CASSAGEIYEQYF. The CDR3 DNA sequence: TGTGCCAGCAGCGCCGGGGAGATCTACGAGCAGTACTTC.

In DNA, the CDR3 is TGTGCCAGCAGCCAAGTGGAGGGGACTAGCGGGAGTAATGAGCAGTTCTTC. Protein: CASSQVEGTSGSNEQFF. This chain joins TRBV4-2 and TRBJ2-1, with TRBD2 identical over 14 bases. CDR1 LGHNA and CDR2 YNFKEQ come from the germline V gene. The V gene end was trimmed by 1 base and the J gene end by 7 bases; junction bases not matched to a gene: 6. This CDR3 is 17 amino acids long.

The rearrangement joins TRBV5-4 to TRBJ2-3; D remains ambiguous. Between the trimmed V and J ends, which lost 1 base and 1 base, there was a span of 13 bases. Germline values: CDR1 SGHNT, CDR2 YYREEE (reference sequence). The CDR3 covers 16 residues. The CDR3 region is CASSLIGQAGTDTQYF. As DNA, the CDR3 is TGTGCCAGCAGCTTGATAGGCCAGGCTGGCACAGATACGCAGTATTTT.

The chain couples TRBV5-6 to TRBJ2-1, with TRBD2 matching over 10 bases. Per germline, CDR1 SGHDT and CDR2 YYEEEE. V lost 1 base and J lost 8; bases outside the gene matches: 6. CDR3 length equals 15 residues. CDR3 region: CASSLTSGNYYEQFF. The CDR3 DNA reads as TGTGCCAGCAGCTTGACTAGCGGGAATTACTATGAGCAGTTCTTC. The variable domain in full, completed from reference TRBV5-6 and TRBJ2-1, reads DAGVTQSPTHLIKTRGQQVTLRCSPKSGHDTVSWYQQALGQGPQFIFQYYEEEERQRGNFPDRFSGHQFPNYSSELNVNALLLGDSALYLCASSLTSGNYYEQFFGPGTRLTVL.

This chain uses TRBV30 with TRBJ1-1, with 9 bases fitting TRBD1. Germline CDR1 and CDR2: GTSNPN and SVGIG (reference sequence). J lost 2 bases, V lost 2 bases, and 9 bases had no gene match. The CDR3 is 16 residues long. The CDR3 region has the DNA TGTGCCTGGAGTCCCGCACGGACAGGGGCAAACACTGAAGCTTTCTTT. It translates to CAWSPARTGANTEAFF.

The chain has TRBV28 and TRBJ2-7, with D possibly matching TRBD2 (6 bases). V was clipped by 7 bases and J by 2 bases, with 18 bases between them. The CDR3 is 15 residues long. Germline V gives CDR1 MDHEN, CDR2 SYDVKM. The CDR3 nucleotides read TGTGCCAGCAAAACCGGGACTTTCAACCCCTACGAGCAGTACTTC. This gives the protein CASKTGTFNPYEQYF.

This clone turned up a few times. The junction shows a germline mismatch at one end, possibly a read error. The rearrangement uses TRBV11-3 and TRBJ2-6, with D tentatively TRBD1 (5 bases). The CDR3 totals 16 residues. Germline CDR1 and CDR2: SGHNT and YENEEA. The CDR3 loop reads CASSLDRSSGANGLTF. The DNA for the CDR3 is TGTGCCAGCAGCTTAGACCGAAGCTCTGGGGCCAACGGCCTGACTTTC.

V usage is TRBV6-5 and J usage is TRBJ2-7; 7 nucleotides line up with TRBD1. The ends lost 0 bases at V and 3 bases at J; junction bases unmatched: 2. There are 14 residues in the CDR3. Germline CDR1 and CDR2: MNHEY and SVGAGI. CDR3 in amino acids: CASSYSDRSYEQYF. The CDR3 DNA reads TGTGCCAGCAGTTACTCGGACAGGAGCTACGAGCAGTACTTC.

The rearrangement uses TRBV5-6 and TRBJ2-5, with unresolved D. The better agreement between TRBJ2-7 and the DNA end casts doubt on the J call. The CDR3 covers 13 residues. Germline V lookup: CDR1 SGHDT, CDR2 YYEEEE. CDR3 protein: CASSLASGYEQYF. The CDR3 nucleotides read TGTGCCAGCAGCTTGGCCTCAGGCTACGAGCAGTACTTC.

This clone was observed once. This chain connects TRBV30 to TRBJ2-7; D gene unclear. Deletions cut 5 bases from V and 5 bases from J, with 16 bases between. The CDR3 totals 13 residues. Germline values: CDR1 GTSNPN, CDR2 SVGIG (reference sequence). CDR3 in amino acids: CAWGTLRIHEQYF. The CDR3 bases are TGTGCCTGGGGAACCCTCAGGATCCACGAGCAGTACTTC.

The chain carries TRBV6-1 and TRBJ2-7; 11 nucleotides agree with TRBD2. The V and J ends lost 3 bases and 7 bases, in that order; junction bases with no gene match: 5. Looked up from germline, CDR1 is MNHNS and CDR2 is SASEGT. CDR3 length: 14 residues. The CDR3 nucleotides read TGTGCCAGCAGTGACTCCGGGACTAGCGGAGAGCAGTACTTC. Residues: CASSDSGTSGEQYF.

This chain connects TRBV30 to TRBJ2-5, with D possibly being TRBD1 (5 bases). In germline, CDR1 is GTSNPN, CDR2 SVGIG (reference sequence). The CDR3 runs 16 residues. V was pared by 0 bases and J by 5 bases, with 19 bases between. The CDR3 DNA reads as TGTGCCTGGAGTGTAACCTGGGGCAGGGCTGCTGAGACCCAGTACTTC. It codes for CAWSVTWGRAAETQYF.

The chain combines TRBV7-3 with TRBJ1-2; 7 bases are a match to TRBD1. In germline, CDR1 is SGHTA, CDR2 FQGTGA. Losses at the gene ends were 5 bases for V and 6 bases for J; bases not matched to a gene: 12. CDR3 length: 15 residues. CDR3 in amino acids: CASSLAPGQVDGYTF. The CDR3 nucleotides read TGTGCCAGCAGCCTCGCCCCAGGACAGGTAGATGGCTACACCTTC.

The gene calls are TRBV11-3 and TRBJ2-7; the D gene is possibly TRBD2 (5 bases). The CDR3 is made up of 13 amino acids. Germline V gene lookup returns CDR1 SGHNT and CDR2 YENEEA. The V end lost 1 base, the J end lost 7 bases, and 11 bases lay between the germline ends. The CDR3 protein is CASSLGPDSEQYF. CDR3 coding DNA: TGTGCCAGCAGCTTAGGCCCGGACTCGGAGCAGTACTTC.